This T cell receptor beta chain was sequenced during a study of blood T cell repertoires in COVID-19. Generated by immunoSEQ multiplex PCR, the TCRdb table keeps only in-frame clones and is missing some. The sample records 55,000 to 75,000 clones, 60% to 80% being singletons. J lost 5 bases, V lost 3 bases, and 2 bases had no gene match. Germline assignment: CDR1 LNHDA and CDR2 SQIVND (reference sequence). The CDR3 runs 14 residues. The sequencing sample was made of peripheral blood. The V and J genes are TRBV19 and TRBJ1-5; 9 nucleotides line up with TRBD1. The source of this sequence is an older man with active or convalescent COVID-19. CDR3 nucleotides: TGTGCCAGTAGTATCTGGACAGGGGATCAGCCCCAGCATTTT. Translated, it gives CASSIWTGDQPQHF.